The rows below give T cell receptor beta chains drawn from one sample of a study of T-cell memory formation after mild COVID-19. MiXCR was run by TCRdb on the 5' RACE reads, yielding one entry per CDR3 protein. The table shows about 210,000 distinct CDR3 sequences, with 27% occurring only once. The source material was PBMCs or a T cell subset sorted from them (not recorded which). Receptors were obtained from an adult woman who had mild COVID-19 (a few samples of this study predate the infection). Cell type and time point are not known. Each CDR3 is given with its conserved first and last residue. D genes are given only for firm matches. Where a row states a size, it is once, few, many or the class of an expanded clone; other rows omit it.

D gene | clone size | J gene | CDR3 length | V gene | CDR3 protein | CDR3 DNA
TRBD2 | NA | TRBJ2-3 | 18 | TRBV7-8 | CASSWPGLAGISTDTQYF | TGTGCCAGCAGCTGGCCGGGACTAGCGGGAATTAGCACAGATACGCAGTATTTT
NA | NA | TRBJ2-6 | 14 | TRBV20-1 | CSARVGSGANVLTF | TGCAGTGCTAGAGTTGGCTCTGGGGCCAACGTCCTGACTTTC
NA | few | TRBJ2-7 | 15 | TRBV4-1 | CASSTPTRTSYEQYF | TGCGCCAGCAGCACCCCGACACGGACCTCCTACGAGCAGTACTTC
TRBD1 | NA | TRBJ1-1 | 14 | TRBV12-3/TRBV12-4 | CASSRLDRGPEAFF | TGTGCCAGCAGTCGATTGGACAGGGGACCTGAAGCTTTCTTT
NA | few | TRBJ2-1 | 13 | TRBV29-1 | CSVPGSSYNEQFF | TGCAGCGTTCCGGGGAGCTCCTACAATGAGCAGTTCTTC
NA | NA | TRBJ1-1 | 14 | TRBV12-3/TRBV12-4 | CASSLRGGQTEAFF | TGTGCCAGCAGTTTACGGGGAGGCCAAACTGAAGCTTTCTTT
NA | NA | TRBJ2-7 | 12 | TRBV30 | CAWGRTEGEQYF | TGTGCCTGGGGGCGTACGGAGGGCGAGCAGTACTTC
NA | many | TRBJ2-7 | 13 | TRBV7-2 | CASSFTLNYEQYF | TGTGCCAGCAGCTTTACTCTCAACTACGAGCAGTACTTC
NA | few | TRBJ1-4 | 12 | TRBV12-3/TRBV12-4 | CASSPANEKLFF | TGTGCCAGCAGCCCCGCTAATGAAAAACTGTTTTTT
NA | once | TRBJ1-5 | 14 | TRBV18 | CASSQIGRNQPQHF | TGTGCCAGCTCACAGATTGGAAGAAATCAGCCCCAGCATTTT
NA | few | TRBJ2-3 | 13 | TRBV29-1 | CSVGSYTTDTQYF | TGCAGCGTTGGATCGTATACCACAGATACGCAGTATTTT
TRBD1 | NA | TRBJ2-6 | 20 | TRBV4-1 | CASRGVTDPGQGSGANVLTF | TGCGCCAGCAGAGGGGTAACTGATCCGGGACAGGGCTCTGGGGCCAACGTCCTGACTTTC
TRBD2 | many | TRBJ2-3 | 13 | TRBV24-1 | CATGRESTDTQYF | TGTGCCACCGGGCGGGAGAGCACAGATACGCAGTATTTT
NA | NA | TRBJ2-1 | 15 | TRBV4-2 | CASSQEGGSYNEQFF | TGTGCCAGCAGCCAAGAGGGCGGCTCCTACAATGAGCAGTTCTTC
NA | few | TRBJ2-1 | 14 | TRBV20-1 | CSARDRFSYNEQFF | TGCAGTGCTAGAGACCGATTCTCCTACAATGAGCAGTTCTTC
NA | NA | TRBJ2-1 | 14 | TRBV20-1 | CSVRGGNVGNEQFF | TGCAGTGTCAGGGGGGGCAATGTGGGCAATGAGCAGTTCTTC